This TCR beta chain was sequenced for a study of blood T cell repertoires in COVID-19. Study summary: There were acute and convalescent COVID-19 samples, and they came from the United States, Italy and Spain. Nucleic acid was either cDNA or gDNA, and it came from T cells, B-cell-depleted T cells, or PBMCs.

J was trimmed by 6 bases and V by 0 bases; bases with no gene match: 9. Germline CDR1 is PRHDT and CDR2 is FYEKMQ (reference sequence). The CDR3 is 16 residues long. In the source study's methods: Amplifying reference gene primers gave estimates of nucleated cell counts. Profiling relied on immunoSEQ multiplex PCR, and the TCRdb table lists in-frame clones only, not all of them. V, J and clone size were drawn from that table, and D and trimming were deduced from the DNA. The sample shows about 120,000 clones, approximately 92% of them seen only once. The origin of this receptor is a man in his 70s with active or convalescent COVID-19. Material: peripheral blood. This sequence joins TRBV13 and TRBJ1-2, with TRBD1 matching 8 bases. CDR3 loop: CASSLGRQGRLNGYTF. The CDR3 DNA reads TGTGCCAGCAGCTTAGGCCGACAGGGGCGACTGAATGGCTACACCTTC.